This TCR beta chain derives from a study of T cell repertoires in aging, cancer and after chemotherapy. Study-level results: Rebound thymic output was suggested by rising median generation probability during chemotherapy in each cancer cohort. Hematological cancer patients had lymphoid organ infiltration that may impair thymic emigration or T cell expansion.

Germline lookup yields CDR1 SGHRS and CDR2 YFSETQ. The CDR3 has 13 residues. The V gene lost 5 bases and the J gene lost 4 bases, with 9 bases spanning the gap. Rearranged V-D-J TRB sequences were amplified with a mixed TRB-A/B primer pool. TCRdb processed the multiplex PCR reads anew with MiXCR; each CDR3 protein has one entry. The sample holds around 1,500 distinct CDR3 sequences, roughly a quarter seen once. The template was genomic DNA from peripheral blood, not RNA. With respect to this clonotype: The antigen remains unidentified.

The sample comprised blood. The V and J genes are TRBV5-1 and TRBJ2-2; no clear D. This TCR came from a human donor with a blood cancer. CDR3 sequence reads: CASRSTFTGELFF. The CDR3 region has the DNA TGCGCCAGCAGATCGACATTCACCGGGGAGCTGTTTTTT.